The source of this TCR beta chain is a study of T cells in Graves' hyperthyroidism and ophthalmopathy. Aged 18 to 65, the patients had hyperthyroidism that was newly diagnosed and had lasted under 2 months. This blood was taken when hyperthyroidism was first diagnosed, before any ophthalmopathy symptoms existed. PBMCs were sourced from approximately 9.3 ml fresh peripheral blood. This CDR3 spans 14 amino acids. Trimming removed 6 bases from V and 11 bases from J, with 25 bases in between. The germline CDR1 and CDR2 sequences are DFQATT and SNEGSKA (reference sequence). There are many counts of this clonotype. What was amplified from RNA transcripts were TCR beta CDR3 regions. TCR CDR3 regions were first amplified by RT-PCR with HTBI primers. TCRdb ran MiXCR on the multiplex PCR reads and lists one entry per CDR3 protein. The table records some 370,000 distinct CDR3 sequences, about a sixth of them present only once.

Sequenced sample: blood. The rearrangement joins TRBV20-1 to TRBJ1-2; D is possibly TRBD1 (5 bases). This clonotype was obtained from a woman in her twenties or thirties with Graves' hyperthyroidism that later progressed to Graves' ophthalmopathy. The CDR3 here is CSARFLRQLRRYTF. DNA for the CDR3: TGCAGTGCACGGTTTCTACGACAGCTTAGGCGGTACACCTTC.